The clone carrying this T cell receptor (beta chain) was seen a few times. Its antigen is undetermined. Before sequencing, viral peptide pools were used by the ViraFEST assay to expand antigen-specific CD4+ T cells. CD4+ T cells were isolated after 10 days of culture. Per germline, CDR1 LNHDA and CDR2 SQIVND (reference sequence). The V and J ends lost 5 bases and 4 bases, in that order; junction bases with no gene match: 9. The length of the CDR3 is 15 residues. Method: immunoSEQ multiplex PCR; TCRdb's copy keeps in-frame clones and lacks some. This sample yields under 85,000 clones, of which about 70% are seen a single time; 1.5% to 2% belongs to the top ten. The data belong to a study of vaccination effects on CD4 cells after COVID-19.

This receptor was taken from a human donor who received a COVID-19 vaccine. The chain recombines TRBV19 with TRBJ1-1; the match to TRBD1 covers 8 bases. Material: CD4+ T cells from PBMCs cultured with HCoV-229E spike peptides, obtained before COVID-19 vaccination. The CDR3 DNA reads as TGTGCCAGTAGTGCCCCCAGGGGGCTGGTCACTGAAGCTTTCTTT. This gives the protein CASSAPRGLVTEAFF.